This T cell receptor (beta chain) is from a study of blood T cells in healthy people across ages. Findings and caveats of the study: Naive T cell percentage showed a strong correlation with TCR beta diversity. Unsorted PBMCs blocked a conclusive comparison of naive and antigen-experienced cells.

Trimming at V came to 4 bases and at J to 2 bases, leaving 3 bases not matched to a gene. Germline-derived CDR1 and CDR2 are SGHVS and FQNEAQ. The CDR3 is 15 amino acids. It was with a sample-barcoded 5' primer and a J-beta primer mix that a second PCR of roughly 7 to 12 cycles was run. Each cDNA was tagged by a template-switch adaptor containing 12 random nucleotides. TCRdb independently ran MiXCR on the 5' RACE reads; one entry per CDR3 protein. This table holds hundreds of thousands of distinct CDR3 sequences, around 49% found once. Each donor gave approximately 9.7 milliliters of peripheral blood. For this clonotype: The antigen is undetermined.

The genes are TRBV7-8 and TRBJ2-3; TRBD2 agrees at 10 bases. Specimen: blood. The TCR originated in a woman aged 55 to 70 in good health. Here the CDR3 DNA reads TGTGCCAGCAGCTACGGGACTAGCGACACAGATACGCAGTATTTT. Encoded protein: CASSYGTSDTDTQYF.